This is a list of T cell receptor beta chains from one sample in a study of OX40 agonist ivuxolimab in advanced cancers. Sequenced by immunoSEQ multiplex PCR; TCRdb stores in-frame clones only, minus some. The repertoire holds fewer than 75,000 clones, 75% to 85% seen once, with 8.2% in the top ten. This sample comprised CD4+ or CD8+ T cells sorted from blood, obtained in a trial of the OX40 agonist ivuxolimab. These receptors originate from an adult with an advanced solid tumor such as melanoma, head and neck, liver or kidney cancer. The CDR3 runs from the conserved cysteine through the conserved F or W. Fields, in order: D gene, clone size, V gene, J gene, CDR3 DNA, CDR3 protein. A D gene is named only where the DNA matches it firmly. The size entry is marked missing in some rows and otherwise reads once, few, many or a size class.

>-|-|TRBV6-6|TRBJ1-1
TGTGCCACCCACTTGGATGAAGTGAACACTGAAGCTTTCTTT
CATHLDEVNTEAFF
>TRBD2|-|TRBV5-4|TRBJ2-5
TGTGCCAGCAGCTCCCAACGGGGGGACCTCCAAGAGACCCAGTACTTC
CASSSQRGDLQETQYF
>-|-|TRBV25-1|TRBJ1-2
TGTGCCAGCGCTACAAGTGGCTCGGACTATGGCTACACCTTC
CASATSGSDYGYTF
>-|-|TRBV4-3|TRBJ1-2
TGCGCCAGCAGCCAAGAAACCGGAGGGATCGCTAACTATGGCTACACCTTC
CASSQETGGIANYGYTF
>-|-|TRBV7-2|TRBJ2-5
TGTGCCAGCAGCAAGACACAATACGGGACCCAGTACTTC
CASSKTQYGTQYF
>TRBD1|-|TRBV4-2|TRBJ2-4
TGTGCCAGCATGGGGACAGGGGGCGAGGACATTCAGTACTTC
CASMGTGGEDIQYF
>-|-|TRBV9|TRBJ2-3
TGTGCCAGCAGCCGCTCAGCGGGCACAGATACGCAGTATTTT
CASSRSAGTDTQYF
>-|once|TRBV4-3|TRBJ2-7
TGCGCCAGCAGCCAAGATGGCCGAAACGGAAACTACGAGCAGTACTTC
CASSQDGRNGNYEQYF
>-|few|TRBV10-1|TRBJ1-5
TGCGCCAGCAGTAAACTTCAGCCCCAGCATTTT
CASSKLQPQHF
>-|-|TRBV19|TRBJ2-3
TGTGCCAGTAGTCTGGACGGAAGGGGGATCACAGATACGCAGTATTTT
CASSLDGRGITDTQYF
>-|-|TRBV10-3|TRBJ1-2
TGTGCCATCAGTGAGTCGTGGGACTATGGCTACACCTTC
CAISESWDYGYTF
>TRBD1|-|TRBV18|TRBJ2-3
TGTGCCAGCTCACTCGGGACAGGGTCCACAGATACGCAGTATTTT
CASSLGTGSTDTQYF
>TRBD2|-|TRBV2|TRBJ2-4
TGTGCCAGCAGCCGACTAGCGGGAGGCTTGTCGGCCAAAAACATTCAGTACTTC
CASSRLAGGLSAKNIQYF
>-|-|TRBV6-6|TRBJ1-2
TGTGCCAGTTTAGAGTTGACTAACTATGGCTACACCTTC
CASLELTNYGYTF
>TRBD2|-|TRBV6-6|TRBJ2-1
TGTGCCAGCAGTTACCCGACCGGACTAGCGGCTAATGAGCAGTTCTTC
CASSYPTGLAANEQFF
>TRBD1|-|TRBV5-4|TRBJ2-5
TGTGCCAGCAGCCCGGGGACAGCCTTCCAAGAGACCCAGTACTTC
CASSPGTAFQETQYF
>-|once|TRBV11-2|TRBJ2-5
TGTGCCAGCAGCCTCGCGGCAGGGGTTGTGGAGACCCAGTACTTC
CASSLAAGVVETQYF
>-|many|TRBV4-1|TRBJ1-2
TGCGCCAGCAGCCTTGAGACAGCAGCCAACTATGGCTACACCTTC
CASSLETAANYGYTF
>-|-|TRBV6-1|TRBJ2-5
TGTGCCAGCAGTGAGCAAGGGGTGGCCGAGACCCAGTACTTC
CASSEQGVAETQYF
>-|-|TRBV7-2|TRBJ2-2
TGTGCCAGCAGGCTCGCCCCGACAGGGAACACCGGGGAGCTGTTTTTT
CASRLAPTGNTGELFF
>TRBD1|once|TRBV5-1|TRBJ1-1
TGCGCCAGCAGCGAGGGGGACAGGAGGAACACTGAAGCTTTCTTT
CASSEGDRRNTEAFF
>-|-|TRBV7-2|TRBJ2-7
TGTGCCAGCAGCTTCGCCTCGGGACCGCAAGGCGAGCAGTACTTC
CASSFASGPQGEQYF
>-|-|TRBV2|TRBJ1-2
TGTGCCAGCAGGGCGTGGGGCTACACCTTC
CASRAWGYTF
>-|-|TRBV4-2|TRBJ1-4
TGTGCCAGCAGCCTTGGGACGCAGGGGGAAAAACTGTTTTTT
CASSLGTQGEKLFF
>-|-|TRBV6-5|TRBJ2-7
TGTGCCAGCCGGAACAGGTACTACGAGCAGTACTTC
CASRNRYYEQYF
>-|-|TRBV28|TRBJ1-1
TGTGCCAGCAGTTCACCCCGCCGGGTAGACGGACGAAGGAACACTGAAGCTTTCTTT
CASSSPRRVDGRRNTEAFF
>-|-|TRBV9|TRBJ2-3
TGTGCCAGCAGCGATGGGGGCGGCGCAGATACGCAGTATTTT
CASSDGGGADTQYF
>TRBD2|-|TRBV9|TRBJ2-3
TGTGCCAGCAGCGTAGAGGAGAGCGGGGCTAGCACAGATACGCAGTATTTT
CASSVEESGASTDTQYF
>TRBD1|-|TRBV18|TRBJ1-2
TGTGCCAGCTCACCAGTTTTCCCCGGACAGGGATTACAAATAAACTATGGCTACACCTTC
CASSPVFPGQGLQINYGYTF
>-|-|TRBV2|TRBJ1-2
TGTGCCAGCAACCCCGAGAACTATGGCTACACCTTC
CASNPENYGYTF
>-|-|TRBV21-1|TRBJ2-3
TGTGCCAGCAGCAAAGGGGGCAGCCCTGTCCGCACAGATACGCAGTATTTT
CASSKGGSPVRTDTQYF
>TRBD1|-|TRBV19|TRBJ2-6
TGTGCCAGTAGTCCAGGGGGCTCTGGGGCCAACGTCCTGACTTTC
CASSPGGSGANVLTF
>-|once|TRBV2|TRBJ2-3
TGTGCCAGCAGTGACGTAAGAAATACGCAGTATTTT
CASSDVRNTQYF
>TRBD1|-|TRBV5-6|TRBJ1-1
TGTGCCAGCAGCTTATCAGGGGGCGCAAAAACTGAAGCTTTCTTT
CASSLSGGAKTEAFF
>-|-|TRBV30|TRBJ2-5
TGTGCCTGGAGCAGGGGAGGGTTCCAAGAGACCCAGTACTTC
CAWSRGGFQETQYF
>TRBD2|-|TRBV7-9|TRBJ2-2
TGTGCCAGCAGCTCCCTCCTGGGACTAGATTCGTACACCGGGGAGCTGTTTTTT
CASSSLLGLDSYTGELFF
>-|-|TRBV2|TRBJ2-7
TGTGCCAGCAGTGCGGGTATTGGGCAGTACTTC
CASSAGIGQYF
>-|-|TRBV18|TRBJ1-1
TGTGCCAGCTCAGTCGCGACAGATCCGGGGACTGAAGCTTTCTTT
CASSVATDPGTEAFF
>-|-|TRBV28|TRBJ1-5
TGTGCCAGCGGCAGGGATAGCAATCAGCCCCAGCATTTT
CASGRDSNQPQHF
>TRBD1|-|TRBV18|TRBJ1-4
TGTGCCAGCTCACCTTCCGGGACAGGGAATGAAAAACTGTTTTTT
CASSPSGTGNEKLFF
>TRBD1|-|TRBV11-3|TRBJ2-2
TGTGCCAGCAGCTTAATAGACAGGGTCGGGAACACCGGGGAGCTGTTTTTT
CASSLIDRVGNTGELFF
>TRBD2|-|TRBV4-1|TRBJ2-1
TGCGCCAGCAGCCAAGATCGAGCGGGAGGGCCGGGGAATGAGCAGTTCTTC
CASSQDRAGGPGNEQFF
>TRBD1|-|TRBV28|TRBJ1-4
TGTGCCAGCAGTTTCGGTGGGACAGCAGGGGAAAAACTGTTTTTT
CASSFGGTAGEKLFF
>TRBD1|-|TRBV7-9|TRBJ1-1
TGTGCCAGCAGCCCTGGACAGGGGAGTGAAGCTTTCTTT
CASSPGQGSEAFF
>-|-|TRBV9|TRBJ1-1
TGTGCCAGCAGCGTAGGTTCATTCATGAACACTGAAGCTTTCTTT
CASSVGSFMNTEAFF
>-|once|TRBV2|TRBJ2-5
TGTGCCAGCAGTGGACCGAGCTACCAAGAGACCCAGTACTTC
CASSGPSYQETQYF
>-|once|TRBV4-3|TRBJ2-2
TGCGCCAGCAGCCCTGGCGCCACCCCGAACACCGGGGAGCTGTTTTTT
CASSPGATPNTGELFF
>TRBD2|-|TRBV7-8|TRBJ2-7
TGTGCCAGCAGCTTCTTTACACTAGCGGGATCCTACGAGCAGTACTTC
CASSFFTLAGSYEQYF
>TRBD2|-|TRBV10-3|TRBJ2-3
TGTGCCATCAGGGGGACTAGAGAGTTCGGAGATACGCAGTATTTT
CAIRGTREFGDTQYF
>-|-|TRBV5-1|TRBJ2-1
TGCGCCAGCAGCTTTGCGGGAGGACAGGGTGAGCAGTTCTTC
CASSFAGGQGEQFF
>-|-|TRBV30|TRBJ2-1
TGTGCCTGGAGTGTAAGACTAGTCCCCTACAATGAGCAGTTCTTC
CAWSVRLVPYNEQFF
>TRBD1|-|TRBV4-3|TRBJ2-5
TGCGCCAGCAGCCAAGTACTTGGGACAGGGGGTATTCAAGAGACCCAGTACTTC
CASSQVLGTGGIQETQYF
>TRBD1|-|TRBV6-7|TRBJ1-1
TGTGCCAGCAGTTACACGGACAGGGTGAACACTGAAGCTTTCTTT
CASSYTDRVNTEAFF
>-|-|TRBV19|TRBJ1-1
TGTGCCAGTACGGGGTACACTGAAGCTTTCTTT
CASTGYTEAFF
>-|-|TRBV5-1|TRBJ1-2
TGCGCCAGCAGCTTGGGCCTGTATGAGCGCGGCTACACCTTC
CASSLGLYERGYTF
>-|-|TRBV27|TRBJ2-5
TGTGCCAGCAGGCGCGGAGAGACCCAGTACTTC
CASRRGETQYF